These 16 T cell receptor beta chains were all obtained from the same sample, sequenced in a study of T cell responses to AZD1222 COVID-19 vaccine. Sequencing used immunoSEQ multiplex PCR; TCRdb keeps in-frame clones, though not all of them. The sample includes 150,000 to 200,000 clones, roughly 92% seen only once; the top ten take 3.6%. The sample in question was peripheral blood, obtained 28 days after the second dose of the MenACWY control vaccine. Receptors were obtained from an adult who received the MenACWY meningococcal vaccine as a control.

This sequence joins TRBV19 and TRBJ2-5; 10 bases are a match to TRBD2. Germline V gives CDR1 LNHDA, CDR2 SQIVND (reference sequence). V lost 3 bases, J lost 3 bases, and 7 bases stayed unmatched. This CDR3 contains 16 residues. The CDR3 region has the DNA TGTGCCAGTAGTATTCCGAGGACTAGCGGAAAAGAGACCCAGTACTTC. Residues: CASSIPRTSGKETQYF.

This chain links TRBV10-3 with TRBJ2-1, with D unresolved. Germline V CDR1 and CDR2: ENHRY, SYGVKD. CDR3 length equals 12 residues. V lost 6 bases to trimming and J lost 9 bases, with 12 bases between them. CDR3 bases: TGTGCCATCAGCCAGTCGGAAGCTGAGCAGTTCTTC. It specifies CAISQSEAEQFF.

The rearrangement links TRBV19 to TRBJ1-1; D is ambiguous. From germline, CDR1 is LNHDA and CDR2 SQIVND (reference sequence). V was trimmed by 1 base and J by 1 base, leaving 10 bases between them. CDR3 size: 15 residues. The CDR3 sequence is CASSIGLGGNTEAFF. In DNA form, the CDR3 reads TGTGCCAGTAGTATAGGCCTAGGTGGGAACACTGAAGCTTTCTTT. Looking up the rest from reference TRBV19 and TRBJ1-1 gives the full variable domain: DGGITQSPKYLFRKEGQNVTLSCEQNLNHDAMYWYRQDPGQGLRLIYYSQIVNDFQKGDIAEGYSVSREKKESFPLTVTSAQKNPTAFYLCASSIGLGGNTEAFFGQGTRLTVV.

The CDR3 is CASTATLAIFYNEQFF. CDR3 DNA sequence: TGTGCCAGTACAGCGACACTAGCGATCTTCTACAATGAGCAGTTCTTC. The rearrangement uses TRBV19 and TRBJ2-1; 7 bases map to TRBD2. CDR3 size: 16 residues. Germline CDR1 LNHDA, CDR2 SQIVND (reference sequence). Unmatched junction bases numbered 12, after V lost 7 bases and J lost 3 bases.

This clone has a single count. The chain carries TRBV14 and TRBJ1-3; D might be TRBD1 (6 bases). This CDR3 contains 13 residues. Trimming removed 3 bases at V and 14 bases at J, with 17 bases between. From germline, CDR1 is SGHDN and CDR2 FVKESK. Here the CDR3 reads CASSQTGQSTVYF. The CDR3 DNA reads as TGTGCCAGCAGCCAGACAGGTCAATCTACTGTATATTTT.

This CDR3 reads CASSPQAGVGETQYF. CDR3 bases: TGCGCCAGCAGCCCCCAAGCGGGGGTTGGGGAGACCCAGTACTTC. The genes are TRBV5-1 and TRBJ2-5; 8 bases match TRBD2. J lost 5 bases, V lost 4 bases, and 10 bases had no gene match. The CDR3 loop spans 15 amino acids. Germline lookup yields CDR1 SGHRS and CDR2 YFSETQ.

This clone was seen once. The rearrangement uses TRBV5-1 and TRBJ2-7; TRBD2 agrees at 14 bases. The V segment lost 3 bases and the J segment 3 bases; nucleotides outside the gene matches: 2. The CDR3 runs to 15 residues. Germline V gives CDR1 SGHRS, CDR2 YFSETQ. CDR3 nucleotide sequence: TGCGCCAGCAGCTCGGGACTAGCGGGAGTCTACGAGCAGTACTTC. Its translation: CASSSGLAGVYEQYF.

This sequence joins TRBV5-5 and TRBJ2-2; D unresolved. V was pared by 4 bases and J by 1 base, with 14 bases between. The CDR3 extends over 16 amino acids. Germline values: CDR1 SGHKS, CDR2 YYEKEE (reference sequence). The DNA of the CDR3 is TGTGCCAGCAGCCACCCGGCCGTCAAGAACACCGGGGAGCTGTTTTTT. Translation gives CASSHPAVKNTGELFF.

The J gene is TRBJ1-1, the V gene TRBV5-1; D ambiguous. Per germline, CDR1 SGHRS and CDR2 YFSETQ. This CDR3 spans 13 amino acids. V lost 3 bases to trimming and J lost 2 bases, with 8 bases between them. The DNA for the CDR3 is TGCGCCAGCAGCTCCCCAGGTAACACTGAAGCTTTCTTT. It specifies CASSSPGNTEAFF.

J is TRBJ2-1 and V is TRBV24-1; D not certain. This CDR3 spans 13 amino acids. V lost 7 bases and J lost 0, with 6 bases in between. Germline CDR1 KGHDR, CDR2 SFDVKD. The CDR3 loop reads CATSGSSYNEQFF. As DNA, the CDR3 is TGTGCCACCAGCGGAAGCTCCTACAATGAGCAGTTCTTC.

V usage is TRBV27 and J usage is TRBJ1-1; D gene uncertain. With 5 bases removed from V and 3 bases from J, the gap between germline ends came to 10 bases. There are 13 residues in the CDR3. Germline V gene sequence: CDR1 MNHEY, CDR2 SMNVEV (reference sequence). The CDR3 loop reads CASSLRSDTEAFF. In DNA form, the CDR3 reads TGTGCCAGCAGTCTCCGGTCGGACACTGAAGCTTTCTTT.

CDR3: CASSSWGSSYEQYF. The CDR3 nucleotides are TGTGCCAGTAGTTCCTGGGGGAGCTCCTACGAGCAGTACTTC. The rearrangement joins TRBV19 to TRBJ2-7; D may match TRBD1 or TRBD2 (5 bases each). Germline loops: CDR1 LNHDA, CDR2 SQIVND (reference sequence). The CDR3 length is 14 residues. Trimming took off 5 bases at V and 0 bases at J, with 11 bases between the two ends.

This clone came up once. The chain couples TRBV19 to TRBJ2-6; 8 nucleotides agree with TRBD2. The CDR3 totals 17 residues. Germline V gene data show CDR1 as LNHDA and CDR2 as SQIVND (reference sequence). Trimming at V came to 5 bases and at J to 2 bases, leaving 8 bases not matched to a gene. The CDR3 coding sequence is TGTGCCAGTAGTTCCGGGACTAGGTTAACTGGGGCCAACGTCCTGACTTTC. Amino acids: CASSSGTRLTGANVLTF.

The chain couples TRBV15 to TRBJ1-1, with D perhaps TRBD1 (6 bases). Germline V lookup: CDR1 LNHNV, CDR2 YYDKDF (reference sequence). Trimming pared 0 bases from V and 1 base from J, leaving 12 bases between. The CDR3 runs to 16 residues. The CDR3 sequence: CATSRDIGGGNTEAFF. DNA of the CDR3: TGTGCCACCAGCAGAGATATAGGGGGAGGGAACACTGAAGCTTTCTTT.

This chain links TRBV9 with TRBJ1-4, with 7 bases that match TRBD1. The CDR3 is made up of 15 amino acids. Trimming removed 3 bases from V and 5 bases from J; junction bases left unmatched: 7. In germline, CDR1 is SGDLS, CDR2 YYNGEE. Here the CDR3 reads CASSEGDSRNEKLFF. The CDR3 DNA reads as TGTGCCAGCAGCGAGGGGGACAGCCGGAATGAAAAACTGTTTTTT.

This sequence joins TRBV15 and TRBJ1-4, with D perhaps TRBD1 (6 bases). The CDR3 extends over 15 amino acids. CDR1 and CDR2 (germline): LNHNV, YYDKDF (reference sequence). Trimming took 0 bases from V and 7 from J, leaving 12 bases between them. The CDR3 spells CATSRDRAQGEKLFF. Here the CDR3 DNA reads TGTGCCACCAGCAGAGATCGGGCACAGGGTGAAAAACTGTTTTTT.